This paragraph covers one T cell receptor (beta chain) sequence. The CDR3 is 12 residues long. V was shortened by 4 bases and J by 5 bases, with 12 bases between the two germline ends. Germline CDR1 reads GTSNPN; CDR2 reads SVGIG (reference sequence). Clones were sequenced by immunoSEQ multiplex PCR, and TCRdb holds only the in-frame ones, with some missing. The sample consists of about 56,000 clones, around 93% of them appearing once. The sample is drawn from a study of technical replicates of blood from a few donors. This clonotype was sampled from a human donor in good health. Some clones in this sample may be carry-over from other donors' samples. The chain combines TRBV30 with TRBJ2-7; tentative D call: TRBD2 (6 bases). Sequencing input: PBMCs. CDR3 region: CAWMGTGDEQYF. For the CDR3, the DNA is TGTGCCTGGATGGGTACGGGGGACGAGCAGTACTTC. The entire variable domain, with the rest obtained from reference TRBV30 and TRBJ2-7, is as follows: SQTIHQWPATLVQPVGSPLSLECTVEGTSNPNLYWYRQAAGRGLQLLFYSVGIGQISSEVPQNLSASRPQDRQFILSSKKLLLSDSGFYLCAWMGTGDEQYFGPGTRLTVT.